This T cell receptor (beta chain) was captured in a study of cytomegalovirus exposure and HLA in healthy donors. The PCR contained 60 Vbeta and 13 Jbeta primers. The protocol was immunoSEQ multiplex PCR, while the TCRdb copy is restricted to in-frame clones and leaves out a portion. This table has just over 95,000 clones, approximately 77% appearing once. V dropped 5 bases and J dropped 3; count of bases not matched to a gene: 3. The CDR3 has 13 residues. Germline CDR1 reads SEHNR; CDR2 reads FQNEAQ (reference sequence). The source material was PBMCs. This receptor was obtained from a woman aged 40 to 55 in good health and CMV-seronegative. The rearrangement uses TRBV7-9 and TRBJ1-1, with 7 bases lining up with TRBD1. DNA for the CDR3: TGTGCCAGCAGCGCGCAGGGGGACACTGAAGCTTTCTTT. Encoded protein: CASSAQGDTEAFF.